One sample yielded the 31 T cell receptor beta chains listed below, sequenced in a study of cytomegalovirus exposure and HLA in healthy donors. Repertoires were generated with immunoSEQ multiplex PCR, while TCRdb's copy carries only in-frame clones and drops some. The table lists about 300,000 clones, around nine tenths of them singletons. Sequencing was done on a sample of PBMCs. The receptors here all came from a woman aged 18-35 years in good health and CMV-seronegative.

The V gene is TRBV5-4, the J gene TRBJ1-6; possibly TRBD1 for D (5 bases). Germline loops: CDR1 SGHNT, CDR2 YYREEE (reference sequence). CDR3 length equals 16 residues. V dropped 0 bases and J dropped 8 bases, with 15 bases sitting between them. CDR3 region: CASSLVRGNIDSPLHF. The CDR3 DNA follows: TGTGCCAGCAGCTTGGTTAGGGGTAATATTGATTCACCCCTCCACTTT.

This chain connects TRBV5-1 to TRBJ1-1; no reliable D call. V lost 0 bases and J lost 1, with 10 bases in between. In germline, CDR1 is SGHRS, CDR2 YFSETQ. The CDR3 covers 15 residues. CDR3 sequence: CASSLAGAANTEAFF. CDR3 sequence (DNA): TGCGCCAGCAGCTTGGCCGGTGCGGCGAACACTGAAGCTTTCTTT.

CDR3 amino acids: CASSPTGGAEKLFF. The DNA of the CDR3 is TGTGCCAGCAGCCCGACAGGGGGTGCCGAAAAACTGTTTTTT. This chain links TRBV7-2 with TRBJ1-4, with 9 bases identical to TRBD1. After removal of 5 bases from V and 8 bases from J, the junction contained 6 bases not matched to a gene. The CDR3 is 14 amino acids. Looked up from germline, CDR1 is SGHTA and CDR2 is FQGNSA.

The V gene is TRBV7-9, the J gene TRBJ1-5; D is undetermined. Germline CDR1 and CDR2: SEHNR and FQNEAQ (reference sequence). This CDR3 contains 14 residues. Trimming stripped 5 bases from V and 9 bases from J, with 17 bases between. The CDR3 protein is CASSTDERYGPQHF. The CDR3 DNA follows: TGTGCCAGCAGCACCGACGAGAGGTACGGGCCCCAGCATTTT.

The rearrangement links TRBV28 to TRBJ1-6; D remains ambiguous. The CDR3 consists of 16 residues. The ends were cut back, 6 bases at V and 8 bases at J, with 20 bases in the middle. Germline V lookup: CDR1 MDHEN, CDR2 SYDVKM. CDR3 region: CASSRSSSELYSPLHF. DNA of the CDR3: TGTGCCAGCAGCCGTTCCTCCAGCGAATTATATTCACCCCTCCACTTT. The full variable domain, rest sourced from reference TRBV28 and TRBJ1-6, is DVKVTQSSRYLVKRTGEKVFLECVQDMDHENMFWYRQDPGLGLRLIYFSYDVKMKEKGDIPEGYSVSREKKERFSLILESASTNQTSMYLCASSRSSSELYSPLHFGNGTRLTVT.

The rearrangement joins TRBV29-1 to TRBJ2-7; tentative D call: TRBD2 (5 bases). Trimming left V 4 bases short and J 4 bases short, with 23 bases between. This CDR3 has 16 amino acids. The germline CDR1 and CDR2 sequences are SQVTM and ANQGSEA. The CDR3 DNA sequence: TGCAGCGTTGCTGGGCTTGGACTGCGTGGGGATTACGAGCAGTACTTC. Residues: CSVAGLGLRGDYEQYF.

The CDR3 is CASTAPSPLAGGPVTGELFF. Here the CDR3 DNA reads TGCGCCAGCACGGCCCCCTCTCCACTAGCGGGAGGGCCAGTCACCGGGGAGCTGTTTTTT. The V and J genes are TRBV5-1 and TRBJ2-2, with 13 bases fitting TRBD2. This CDR3 contains 20 residues. The V and J ends lost 6 bases and 4 bases, in that order; junction bases with no gene match: 18. Germline CDR1 reads SGHRS; CDR2 reads YFSETQ.

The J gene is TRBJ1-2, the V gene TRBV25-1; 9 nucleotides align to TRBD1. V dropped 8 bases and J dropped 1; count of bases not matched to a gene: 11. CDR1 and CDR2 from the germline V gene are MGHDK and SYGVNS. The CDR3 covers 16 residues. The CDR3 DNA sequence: TGTGCCAGCCTCGGGACAGGGAGTAGAAATAACTATGGCTACACCTTC. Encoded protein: CASLGTGSRNNYGYTF.

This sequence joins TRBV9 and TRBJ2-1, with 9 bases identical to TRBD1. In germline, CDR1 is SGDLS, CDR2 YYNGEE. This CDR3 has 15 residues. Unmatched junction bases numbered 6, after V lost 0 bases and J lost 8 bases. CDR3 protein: CASSVEGQGTHEQFF. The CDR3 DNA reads TGTGCCAGCAGCGTAGAGGGACAGGGCACGCATGAGCAGTTCTTC.

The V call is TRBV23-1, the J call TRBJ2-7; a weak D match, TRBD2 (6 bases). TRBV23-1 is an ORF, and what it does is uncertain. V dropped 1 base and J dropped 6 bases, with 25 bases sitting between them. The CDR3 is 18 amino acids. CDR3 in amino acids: CASSQWGVGTPSKSEQYF. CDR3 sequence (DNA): TGCGCCAGCAGTCAATGGGGGGTAGGGACCCCCTCTAAATCCGAGCAGTACTTC.

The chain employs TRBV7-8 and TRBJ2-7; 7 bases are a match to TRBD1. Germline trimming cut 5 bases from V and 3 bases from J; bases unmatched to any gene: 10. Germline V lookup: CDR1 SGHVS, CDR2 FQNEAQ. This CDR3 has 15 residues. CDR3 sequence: CASSTLIRDSYEQYF. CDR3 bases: TGTGCCAGCAGCACCCTCATCCGGGACAGCTACGAGCAGTACTTC.

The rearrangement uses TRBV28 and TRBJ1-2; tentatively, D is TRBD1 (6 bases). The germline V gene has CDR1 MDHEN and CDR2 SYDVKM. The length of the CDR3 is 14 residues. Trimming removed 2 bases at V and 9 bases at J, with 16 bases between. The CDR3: CASSLGGPERSYTF. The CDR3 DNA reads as TGTGCCAGCAGTTTAGGGGGCCCAGAGCGCAGCTACACCTTC.

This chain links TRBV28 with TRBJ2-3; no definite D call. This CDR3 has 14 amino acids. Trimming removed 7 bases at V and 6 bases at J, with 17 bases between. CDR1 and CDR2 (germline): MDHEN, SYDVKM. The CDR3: CASTSFRVEDTQYF. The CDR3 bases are TGTGCCAGCACAAGTTTTCGCGTAGAGGATACGCAGTATTTT.

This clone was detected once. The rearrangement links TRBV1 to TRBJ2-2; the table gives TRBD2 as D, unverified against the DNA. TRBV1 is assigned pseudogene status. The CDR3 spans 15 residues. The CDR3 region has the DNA TGCACCAGCAGCCAAGAGACTTCGACGACCGGGGAGCTGTTTTTT. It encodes CTSSQETSTTGELFF.

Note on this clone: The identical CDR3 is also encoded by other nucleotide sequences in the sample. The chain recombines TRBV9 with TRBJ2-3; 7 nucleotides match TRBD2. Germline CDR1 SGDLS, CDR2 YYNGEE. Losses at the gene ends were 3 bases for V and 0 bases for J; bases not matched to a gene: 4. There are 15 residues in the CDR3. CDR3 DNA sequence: TGTGCCAGCAGCGCAACCGGGGGGAGCACAGATACGCAGTATTTT. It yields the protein CASSATGGSTDTQYF.

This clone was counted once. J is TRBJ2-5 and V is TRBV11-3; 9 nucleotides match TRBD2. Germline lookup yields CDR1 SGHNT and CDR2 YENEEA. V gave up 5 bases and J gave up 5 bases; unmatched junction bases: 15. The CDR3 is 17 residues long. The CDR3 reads CASSQGRGRADGETQYF. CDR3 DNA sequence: TGTGCCAGCAGCCAGGGGCGCGGGAGGGCCGATGGGGAGACCCAGTACTTC. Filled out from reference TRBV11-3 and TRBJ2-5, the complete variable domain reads EAGVVQSPRYKIIEKKQPVAFWCNPISGHNTLYWYLQNLGQGPELLIRYENEEAVDDSQLPKDRFSAERLKGVDSTLKIQPAELGDSAVYLCASSQGRGRADGETQYFGPGTRLLVL.

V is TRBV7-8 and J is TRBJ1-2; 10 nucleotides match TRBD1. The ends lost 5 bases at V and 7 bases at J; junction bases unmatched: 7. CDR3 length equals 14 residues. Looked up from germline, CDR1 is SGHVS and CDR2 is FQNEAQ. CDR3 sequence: CASSPRRDRGGYTF. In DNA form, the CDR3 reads TGTGCCAGCAGCCCCCGGAGGGACAGGGGTGGCTACACCTTC.

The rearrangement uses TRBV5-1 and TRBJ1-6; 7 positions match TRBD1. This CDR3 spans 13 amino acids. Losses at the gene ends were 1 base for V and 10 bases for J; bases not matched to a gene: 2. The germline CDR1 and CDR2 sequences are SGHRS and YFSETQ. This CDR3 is CASSLTGVSPLHF. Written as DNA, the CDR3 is TGCGCCAGCAGCTTGACAGGGGTGTCACCCCTCCACTTT.

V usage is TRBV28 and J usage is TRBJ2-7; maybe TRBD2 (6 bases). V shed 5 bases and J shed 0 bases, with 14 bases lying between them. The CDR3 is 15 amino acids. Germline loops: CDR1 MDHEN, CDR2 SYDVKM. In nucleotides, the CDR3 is TGTGCCAGCAGTCCGACGGACGGGAGCTCCTACGAGCAGTACTTC. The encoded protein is CASSPTDGSSYEQYF.

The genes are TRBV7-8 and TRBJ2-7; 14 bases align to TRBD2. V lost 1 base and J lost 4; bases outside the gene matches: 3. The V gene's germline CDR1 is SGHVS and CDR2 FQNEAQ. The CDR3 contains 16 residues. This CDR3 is CASSLVGTSGSYEQYF. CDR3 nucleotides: TGTGCCAGCAGCTTAGTCGGGACTAGCGGGAGTTACGAGCAGTACTTC.

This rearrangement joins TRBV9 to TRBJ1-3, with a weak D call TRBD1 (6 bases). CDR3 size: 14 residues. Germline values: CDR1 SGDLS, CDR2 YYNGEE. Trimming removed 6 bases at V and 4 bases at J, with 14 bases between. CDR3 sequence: CASTQGASGNTIYF. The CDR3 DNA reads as TGTGCCAGCACACAGGGCGCGTCCGGAAACACCATATATTTT.

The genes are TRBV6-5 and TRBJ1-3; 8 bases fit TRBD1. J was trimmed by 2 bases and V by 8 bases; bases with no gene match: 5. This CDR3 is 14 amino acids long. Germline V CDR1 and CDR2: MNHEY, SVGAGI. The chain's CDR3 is CASGMDRAGNTIYF. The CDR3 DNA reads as TGTGCCAGCGGAATGGACAGGGCTGGAAACACCATATATTTT.

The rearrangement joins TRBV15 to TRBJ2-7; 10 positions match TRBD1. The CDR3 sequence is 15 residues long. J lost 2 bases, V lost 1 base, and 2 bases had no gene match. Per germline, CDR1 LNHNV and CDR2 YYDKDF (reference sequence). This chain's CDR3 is CATSRGTGGAYEQYF. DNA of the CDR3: TGTGCCACCAGCAGAGGGACAGGGGGAGCCTACGAGCAGTACTTC.

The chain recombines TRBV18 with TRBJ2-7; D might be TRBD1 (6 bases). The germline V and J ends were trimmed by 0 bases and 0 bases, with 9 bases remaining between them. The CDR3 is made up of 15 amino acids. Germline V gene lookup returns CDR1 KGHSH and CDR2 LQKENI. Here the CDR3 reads CASSPPRGFSYEQYF. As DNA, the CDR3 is TGTGCCAGCTCACCACCTAGGGGGTTCTCCTACGAGCAGTACTTC.

CDR3 sequence: CASSSGQGPLSYEQYF. CDR3 nucleotide sequence: TGTGCCAGCAGTTCCGGACAGGGCCCCTTGAGTTACGAGCAGTACTTC. This chain uses TRBV6-5 with TRBJ2-7; the match to TRBD1 covers 8 bases. The CDR3 is made up of 16 amino acids. Germline CDR1 and CDR2: MNHEY and SVGAGI. Trimming took 4 bases from V and 4 from J; bases not matched to a gene: 12.

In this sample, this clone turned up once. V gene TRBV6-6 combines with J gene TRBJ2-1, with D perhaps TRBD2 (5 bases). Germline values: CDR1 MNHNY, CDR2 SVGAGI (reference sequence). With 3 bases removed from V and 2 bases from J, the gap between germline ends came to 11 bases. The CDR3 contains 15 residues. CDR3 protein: CASSYGSSAYNEQFF. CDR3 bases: TGTGCCAGCAGTTATGGGAGTTCTGCCTACAATGAGCAGTTCTTC.

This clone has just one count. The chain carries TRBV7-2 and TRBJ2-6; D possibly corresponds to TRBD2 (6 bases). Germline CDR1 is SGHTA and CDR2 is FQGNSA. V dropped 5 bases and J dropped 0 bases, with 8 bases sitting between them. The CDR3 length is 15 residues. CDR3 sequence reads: CASSGGRSGANVLTF. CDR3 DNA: TGTGCCAGCAGCGGAGGGCGCTCTGGGGCCAACGTCCTGACTTTC.

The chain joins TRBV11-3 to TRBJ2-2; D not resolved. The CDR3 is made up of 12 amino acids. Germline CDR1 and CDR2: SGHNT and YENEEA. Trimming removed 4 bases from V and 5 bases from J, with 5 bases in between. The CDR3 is CASSYSTGELFF. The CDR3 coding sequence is TGTGCCAGCAGCTACTCGACCGGGGAGCTGTTTTTT. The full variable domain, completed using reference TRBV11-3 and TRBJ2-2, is EAGVVQSPRYKIIEKKQPVAFWCNPISGHNTLYWYLQNLGQGPELLIRYENEEAVDDSQLPKDRFSAERLKGVDSTLKIQPAELGDSAVYLCASSYSTGELFFGEGSRLTVL.

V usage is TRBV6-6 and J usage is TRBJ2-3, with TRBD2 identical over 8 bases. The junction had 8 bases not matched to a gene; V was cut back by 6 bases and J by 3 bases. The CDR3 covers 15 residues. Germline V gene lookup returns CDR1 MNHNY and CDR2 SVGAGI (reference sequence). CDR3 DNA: TGTGCCAGCAGAAGGAGCGGGAGTGGGACAGATACGCAGTATTTT. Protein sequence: CASRRSGSGTDTQYF.

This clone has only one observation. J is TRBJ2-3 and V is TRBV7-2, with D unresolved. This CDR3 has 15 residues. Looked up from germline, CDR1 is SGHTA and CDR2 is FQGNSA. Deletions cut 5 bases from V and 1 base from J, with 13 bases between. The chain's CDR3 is CASSPQVSGTDTQYF. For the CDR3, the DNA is TGTGCCAGCAGCCCTCAAGTGTCGGGCACAGATACGCAGTATTTT.

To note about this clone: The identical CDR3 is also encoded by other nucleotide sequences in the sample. CDR3 DNA: TGTGCCAGCAGTTACGGGGGGGGAGGCTACACCTTC. Translation: CASSYGGGGYTF. V is TRBV6-5 and J is TRBJ1-2; D may be TRBD1 (5 bases). There are 12 residues in the CDR3. Per the germline V gene, CDR1 is MNHEY and CDR2 is SVGAGI. With 2 bases removed from V and 8 bases from J, the gap between germline ends came to 9 bases.